Each of the 16 T cell receptor beta chains below was sequenced from the same sample in a study of CD8 T cells in ankylosing spondylitis. Overall study findings and caveats: Among TCR beta sequences, a motif of 7 to 9 highly homologous variants appeared characteristic of ankylosing spondylitis blood.

TCRdb re-analysed the 5' RACE reads in MiXCR, keeping a single row per CDR3 protein. The data contain over 450,000 distinct CDR3 sequences, about an eighth of them singletons. What these receptors recognize is not known. Specimen: blood, either unsorted or a sorted T cell fraction (not recorded which). These receptors originate from a male donor with ankylosing spondylitis.

The rearrangement uses TRBV7-2 and TRBJ2-1; 7 positions agree with TRBD1. Germline-derived CDR1 and CDR2 are SGHTA and FQGNSA. The CDR3 length is 12 residues. V lost 5 bases, J lost 10 bases, and 5 bases stayed unmatched. CDR3 protein: CASSIRGREQFF. The DNA of the CDR3 is TGTGCCAGCAGCATAAGGGGGCGCGAGCAGTTCTTC.

This clonotype has just a few counts. This rearrangement joins TRBV5-1 to TRBJ2-2; tentatively, D is TRBD1 or TRBD2 (5 bases each). The CDR3 covers 14 residues. V was trimmed by 5 bases and J by 3 bases, leaving 11 bases between them. Per germline, CDR1 SGHRS and CDR2 YFSETQ. The DNA for the CDR3 is TGCGCCAGCAGAGGGGCGGGCCACACCGGGGAGCTGTTTTTT. It codes for CASRGAGHTGELFF.

This clonotype was recorded a few times. The chain combines TRBV7-6 with TRBJ1-3, with D possibly matching TRBD1 (6 bases). Trimming cost V 6 bases and J 4 bases, with 22 bases left between them. The length of the CDR3 is 17 residues. The germline gives CDR1 SGHVS, CDR2 FNYEAQ. CDR3 residues: CASSNPVQGGYGNTIYF. The CDR3 nucleotides read TGTGCCAGCAGTAACCCAGTTCAAGGGGGGTACGGAAACACCATATATTTT.

This chain joins TRBV10-3 and TRBJ2-7; 13 bases fit TRBD2. With 6 bases clipped from V and 2 bases from J, the junction kept 4 bases outside the gene matches. The CDR3 is 15 residues long. CDR1 is ENHRY and CDR2 is SYGVKD in the germline V gene. The CDR3 bases are TGTGCCATCAGCCCCGGGACTAGCGGGACCTACGAGCAGTACTTC. Its protein is CAISPGTSGTYEQYF.

This clonotype was seen many times. CDR3 residues: CSARFERSDEQFF. As DNA, the CDR3 is TGCAGTGCTAGGTTCGAGCGGAGCGATGAGCAGTTCTTC. V gene TRBV20-1 combines with J gene TRBJ2-1; TRBD2 might be the D (5 bases). The CDR3 consists of 13 residues. The V gene lost 3 bases and the J gene lost 8 bases, with 14 bases spanning the gap. The germline V gene encodes CDR1 DFQATT and CDR2 SNEGSKA (reference sequence).

This clonotype has more than one count but fewer than ten. Written as DNA, the CDR3 is TGTGCCACCAGTGATTTAAGTAATGAGCAGTTCTTC. Translating gives CATSDLSNEQFF. The chain uses TRBV24-1 and TRBJ2-1; D is unclear. The CDR3 has 12 residues. Germline lookup yields CDR1 KGHDR and CDR2 SFDVKD. Trimming removed 1 base from V and 7 bases from J, with 4 bases in between.

This clonotype was recorded a few times. The CDR3, as DNA: TGCGCCAGCAGCTCAAGACCGACGGACTACGAGCAGTACTTC. It is translated as CASSSRPTDYEQYF. The gene calls are TRBV5-1 and TRBJ2-7; D is unresolved. V was pared by 3 bases and J by 3 bases, with 13 bases between. The CDR3 has 14 residues. Germline lookup yields CDR1 SGHRS and CDR2 YFSETQ.

This clonotype was seen only once. Being one base from a much bigger clone, this may be a read error. This chain connects TRBV12-3 or TRBV12-4 to TRBJ1-1; tentative D call: TRBD1 (5 bases). The CDR3 totals 15 residues. Deletions cut 5 bases from V and 3 bases from J, with 16 bases between. The CDR3 spells CASSQGIGMYTEAFF. The CDR3 region has the DNA TGTGCCAGCAGTCAGGGAATAGGGATGTACACTGAAGCTTTCTTT.

The chain joins TRBV2 to TRBJ1-1; no definite D call. CDR1 and CDR2 from the germline V gene are SNHLY and FYNNEI. This CDR3 spans 13 amino acids. The V end was cut by 6 bases, the J end by 4 bases, with 12 bases between. CDR3 region: CASSSAPATEAFF. CDR3 in DNA: TGTGCCAGCAGCTCCGCCCCTGCCACTGAAGCTTTCTTT.

This clonotype has a handful of counts. The rearrangement uses TRBV6-6 and TRBJ2-1, with D unclear. Looked up from germline, CDR1 is MNHNY and CDR2 is SVGAGI (reference sequence). The CDR3 runs to 13 residues. The V and J ends lost 8 bases and 5 bases respectively, with 13 bases between them. The CDR3 sequence is CASRFQWDNEQFF. In nucleotides, the CDR3 is TGTGCCAGCCGATTTCAGTGGGACAATGAGCAGTTCTTC.

This clonotype was counted between two and nine times. V and J are TRBV5-1 and TRBJ2-7; 10 bases are a match to TRBD2. This CDR3 spans 15 amino acids. Germline loops: CDR1 SGHRS, CDR2 YFSETQ. V shed 0 bases, J shed 3 bases, and the junction held 3 bases outside the gene matches. CDR3 DNA: TGCGCCAGCAGCTTGGAGGGACTAGCGAGCTACGAGCAGTACTTC. This translates into CASSLEGLASYEQYF. Full variable domain (missing parts from reference TRBV5-1 and TRBJ2-7): KAGVTQTPRYLIKTRGQQVTLSCSPISGHRSVSWYQQTPGQGLQFLFEYFSETQRNKGNFPGRFSGRQFSNSRSEMNVSTLELGDSALYLCASSLEGLASYEQYFGPGTRLTVT.

The chain uses TRBV10-3 and TRBJ1-6; D is unclear. The length of the CDR3 is 14 residues. Germline V gives CDR1 ENHRY, CDR2 SYGVKD. V was trimmed by 2 bases and J by 7 bases, leaving 9 bases between them. Written as DNA, the CDR3 is TGTGCCATCAGTGAGGTTTTCGGAAATTCACCCCTCCACTTT. Protein: CAISEVFGNSPLHF.

The chain couples TRBV7-9 to TRBJ1-2; the match to TRBD1 covers 7 bases. This CDR3 region has 14 residues. CDR1 is SEHNR and CDR2 is FQNEAQ in the germline V gene (reference sequence). J was trimmed by 4 bases and V by 1 base; bases with no gene match: 3. For the CDR3, the DNA is TGTGCCAGCAGCTTAGATTCAGGGGGCTATGGCTACACCTTC. Translating gives CASSLDSGGYGYTF.

This clonotype showed up many times. This chain links TRBV12-3 or TRBV12-4 with TRBJ1-5; 8 positions match TRBD1. This CDR3 spans 13 amino acids. J lost 4 bases, V lost 6 bases, and 2 bases had no gene match. CDR3 sequence: CASSYRGNQPQHF. DNA for the CDR3: TGTGCCAGCAGCTACAGGGGGAATCAGCCCCAGCATTTT.

This clonotype was counted only a few times. The chain combines TRBV4-2 with TRBJ2-1, with D possibly being TRBD2 (6 bases). Germline V gene sequence: CDR1 LGHNA, CDR2 YNFKEQ. The CDR3 consists of 14 residues. Trimming shortened V by 0 bases and J by 7 bases, and 10 bases separated the two germline ends. In nucleotides, the CDR3 is TGTGCCAGCAGCCAAGACGGGAGAAGGAATGAGCAGTTCTTC. This sequence encodes CASSQDGRRNEQFF.

DNA of the CDR3: TGCAGTGCTAGAGGGGGGGGGAATTCACCCCTCCACTTT. It is translated as CSARGGGNSPLHF. The chain couples TRBV20-1 to TRBJ1-6; tentative D call: TRBD1 (5 bases). Trimming removed 1 base from V and 7 bases from J, with 8 bases in between. The germline V gene has CDR1 DFQATT and CDR2 SNEGSKA (reference sequence). The CDR3 has 13 amino acids.